Following are 31 T cell receptor beta chains from one sample sequenced in a study of cytomegalovirus exposure and HLA in healthy donors. This PCR relied on a set of 60 Vbeta primers and 13 Jbeta primers. Measured with immunoSEQ multiplex PCR; TCRdb has only the in-frame clones, and not every one. Here the sample spans around 140,000 clones, just under 75% being singletons. What was sequenced was PBMCs. These receptor sequences come from a woman younger than 35 in good health and CMV-seronegative.

J is TRBJ2-7 and V is TRBV11-2; 7 bases are shared with TRBD2. V gave up 6 bases and J gave up 5 bases; unmatched junction bases: 10. CDR3 size: 14 residues. CDR1 and CDR2 from the germline V gene are SGHAT and FQNNGV. CDR3 nucleotides: TGTGCCAGCAGGAGTTGGGGGGGGGTGGACGAGCAGTACGTC. It specifies CASRSWGGVDEQYV.

This chain links TRBV19 with TRBJ1-5; tentatively, D is TRBD1 (5 bases). Germline CDR1 and CDR2: LNHDA and SQIVND (reference sequence). Trimming pared 5 bases from V and 7 bases from J, leaving 12 bases between. The CDR3 is made up of 13 amino acids. The CDR3 loop is CASSWQGGQPQHF. The CDR3 coding sequence is TGTGCCAGTAGTTGGCAGGGTGGGCAGCCCCAGCATTTT.

This chain joins TRBV6-1 and TRBJ2-7, with D possibly matching TRBD2 (6 bases). Trimming took off 5 bases at V and 4 bases at J, with 12 bases between the two ends. The CDR3 is made up of 13 amino acids. Germline CDR1 reads MNHNS; CDR2 reads SASEGT. CDR3 DNA: TGTGCCAGCAGTCCCCGGGGGAATTACGAGCAGTACGTC. It is translated as CASSPRGNYEQYV.

The chain is built from TRBV28 and TRBJ2-7, with D maybe TRBD1 (6 bases). There are 13 residues in the CDR3. The V and J ends lost 5 bases and 2 bases respectively, with 10 bases between them. Germline V gene sequence: CDR1 MDHEN, CDR2 SYDVKM. The CDR3, as DNA: TGTGCCAGCAGTCTAGGACAGCCCTACGAGCAGTACTTC. Translating gives CASSLGQPYEQYF.

A few counts support this clone. The J gene is TRBJ1-5, the V gene TRBV5-4; a weak D match, TRBD1 (6 bases). Germline CDR1 SGHNT, CDR2 YYREEE (reference sequence). V was clipped by 5 bases and J by 5 bases, with 14 bases between them. This CDR3 is 14 amino acids long. The DNA for the CDR3 is TGTGCCAGCAGTCGGGGGGGGGCCGATCAGCCCCAGCATTTT. Translated: CASSRGGADQPQHF.

The rearrangement joins TRBV27 to TRBJ1-1; D not resolved. This CDR3 contains 16 residues. CDR1 is MNHEY, CDR2 SMNVEV, per germline (reference sequence). V shed 5 bases and J shed 4 bases, with 20 bases lying between them. The CDR3 DNA follows: TGTGCCAGCAGTCCCTATAGGTTCACGAGGAGCACTGAAGCTTTCTTT. As protein: CASSPYRFTRSTEAFF.

This chain links TRBV4-3 with TRBJ2-5, with 7 positions matching TRBD1. Trimming took 0 bases from V and 4 from J; bases not matched to a gene: 8. The CDR3 consists of 16 residues. Germline lookup yields CDR1 LGHNA and CDR2 YSLEER. The CDR3 DNA sequence: TGCGCCAGCAGCCAAGATAGAGGGGGCGTGGGAGAGACCCAGTACTTC. It encodes CASSQDRGGVGETQYF.

This chain connects TRBV7-2 to TRBJ2-1; possibly TRBD2 for D (6 bases). Trimming pared 1 base from V and 4 bases from J, leaving 11 bases between. CDR3 size: 15 residues. CDR1 is SGHTA, CDR2 FQGNSA, per germline. CDR3: CASSLGSGVYNEQFF. The CDR3 DNA reads TGTGCCAGCAGCTTAGGTAGCGGAGTATACAATGAGCAGTTCTTC.

This clone has just a few counts. The chain recombines TRBV18 with TRBJ2-7; D is perhaps TRBD1 (5 bases). CDR1 and CDR2 (germline): KGHSH, LQKENI. The CDR3 is made up of 14 amino acids. Trimming shortened V by 0 bases and J by 7 bases, and 13 bases separated the two germline ends. The CDR3 DNA sequence: TGTGCCAGCTCACCACCCGGCAGGGTTGTGGAGCAGTACTTC. Translation gives CASSPPGRVVEQYF.

This clone turned up a few times. V and J are TRBV7-9 and TRBJ1-6; D call uncertain. Germline V gene lookup returns CDR1 SEHNR and CDR2 FQNEAQ (reference sequence). The CDR3 has 16 residues. V was cut by 1 base and J by 5 bases, with 12 bases left in between. The CDR3 DNA reads TGTGCCAGCAGCTTAGGACTACAACCAGATAATTCACCCCTCCACTTT. Protein sequence: CASSLGLQPDNSPLHF. Full variable domain (missing parts from reference TRBV7-9 and TRBJ1-6): DTGVSQNPRHKITKRGQNVTFRCDPISEHNRLYWYRQTLGQGPEFLTYFQNEAQLEKSRLLSDRFSAERPKGSFSTLEIQRTEQGDSAMYLCASSLGLQPDNSPLHFGNGTRLTVT.

This chain uses TRBV7-2 with TRBJ1-2; D gene uncertain. The germline V and J ends were trimmed by 2 bases and 6 bases, with 10 bases remaining between them. Per the germline V gene, CDR1 is SGHTA and CDR2 is FQGNSA. The CDR3 covers 13 residues. CDR3: CASSLKRGDGYTF. DNA for the CDR3: TGTGCCAGCAGCTTAAAACGAGGCGATGGCTACACCTTC.

The chain has TRBV5-1 and TRBJ1-6, with 7 nucleotides matching TRBD1. J lost 10 bases, V lost 2 bases, and 9 bases had no gene match. This CDR3 contains 15 residues. The germline V gene encodes CDR1 SGHRS and CDR2 YFSETQ. The CDR3 region is CASSLNDRAGSPLHF. CDR3 DNA: TGCGCCAGCAGCTTAAACGACAGGGCAGGATCACCCCTCCACTTT.

The DNA for the CDR3 is TGTGCCAGCAGCTTGACAGGGATAAGCACAGATACGCAGTATTTT. It specifies CASSLTGISTDTQYF. The genes are TRBV5-4 and TRBJ2-3; a weak D match, TRBD1 (6 bases). Germline CDR1 is SGHNT and CDR2 is YYREEE (reference sequence). The V gene lost 1 base and the J gene lost 0 bases, with 9 bases spanning the gap. The CDR3 loop spans 15 amino acids.

The chain recombines TRBV7-8 with TRBJ1-1; possibly TRBD1 for D (5 bases). Trimming pared 5 bases from V and 1 base from J, leaving 5 bases between. CDR1 is SGHVS, CDR2 FQNEAQ, per germline. This CDR3 comprises 12 residues. The CDR3 DNA reads as TGTGCCAGCAGCGGACAGAACACTGAAGCTTTCTTT. It is translated as CASSGQNTEAFF. The full variable domain, rest sourced from reference TRBV7-8 and TRBJ1-1, is GAGVSQSPRYKVAKRGQDVALRCDPISGHVSLFWYQQALGQGPEFLTYFQNEAQLDKSGLPSDRFFAERPEGSVSTLKIQRTQQEDSAVYLCASSGQNTEAFFGQGTRLTVV.

The chain couples TRBV11-2 to TRBJ2-2; 7 bases fit TRBD2. The J segment lost 3 bases and the V segment lost 5 bases, leaving 9 bases of the junction unmatched. Germline assignment: CDR1 SGHAT and CDR2 FQNNGV. This CDR3 is built from 16 residues. The CDR3 sequence is CASSTWGGVYTGELFF. The CDR3 region has the DNA TGTGCCAGCAGCACCTGGGGGGGGGTGTACACCGGGGAGCTGTTTTTT.

The chain recombines TRBV27 with TRBJ1-1; 10 bases are shared with TRBD1. Germline trimming cut 6 bases from V and 5 bases from J; bases unmatched to any gene: 6. Germline V gene data show CDR1 as MNHEY and CDR2 as SMNVEV (reference sequence). The CDR3 has 14 amino acids. CDR3: CASSLDRGRTEAFF. The CDR3 DNA is TGTGCCAGCAGCTTGGACAGGGGGAGGACTGAAGCTTTCTTT.

This chain connects TRBV6-6 to TRBJ1-5; 7 bases are a match to TRBD1. V shed 5 bases and J 2 bases; nucleotides not matched to a gene: 6. The germline V gene has CDR1 MNHNY and CDR2 SVGAGI (reference sequence). This CDR3 contains 15 residues. CDR3: CASSRNRGGNQPQHF. The DNA for the CDR3 is TGTGCCAGCAGTAGAAACAGGGGTGGCAATCAGCCCCAGCATTTT.

V is TRBV5-4 and J is TRBJ2-4; 16 nucleotides line up with TRBD2. CDR1 SGHNT and CDR2 YYREEE come from the germline V gene (reference sequence). V was pared by 4 bases and J by 6 bases, with 7 bases of the junction left unmatched. The CDR3 loop spans 17 amino acids. CDR3: CASSRLGLAGGRNIQYF. CDR3 in DNA: TGTGCCAGCAGCCGACTGGGACTAGCGGGAGGGAGAAACATTCAGTACTTC.

As DNA, the CDR3 is TGTGCCAGCAGCCTGACGGGACAGTTGTTCTCTGGGGCCAACGTCCTGACTTTC. It translates to CASSLTGQLFSGANVLTF. V is TRBV7-2 and J is TRBJ2-6; 7 bases are a match to TRBD1. Per the germline V gene, CDR1 is SGHTA and CDR2 is FQGNSA. The ends lost 5 bases at V and 0 bases at J; junction bases unmatched: 10. The CDR3 consists of 18 residues.

The chain uses TRBV6-1 and TRBJ2-1; D is uncertain. The CDR3 length is 11 residues. V was pared by 5 bases and J by 10 bases, with 9 bases between. CDR1 and CDR2 from the germline V gene are MNHNS and SASEGT. The CDR3 DNA follows: TGTGCCAGCAGTTCCTGGCGGGAGCAGTTCTTC. It yields the protein CASSSWREQFF.

J is TRBJ1-3 and V is TRBV19; D is undetermined. V lost 1 base and J lost 8, with 6 bases in between. The CDR3 runs 12 residues. The germline V gene encodes CDR1 LNHDA and CDR2 SQIVND (reference sequence). Here the CDR3 DNA reads TGTGCCAGTAGTATAGGAGGAGACACCATATATTTT. Protein sequence: CASSIGGDTIYF.

V and J are TRBV27 and TRBJ2-2, with 9 bases matching TRBD2. Trimming took 7 bases from V and 5 from J; bases not matched to a gene: 8. This CDR3 is built from 15 residues. Germline CDR1 is MNHEY and CDR2 is SMNVEV (reference sequence). The CDR3 loop is CASTPPAGGTGELFF. In DNA form, the CDR3 reads TGTGCCAGCACCCCCCCAGCGGGAGGAACCGGGGAGCTGTTTTTT.

The chain links TRBV11-3 to TRBJ1-2; tentative D call: TRBD1 (5 bases). This CDR3 region has 16 residues. The V end was cut by 0 bases, the J end by 2 bases, with 13 bases between. Germline V gene lookup returns CDR1 SGHNT and CDR2 YENEEA. CDR3 sequence reads: CASSLDYGRVNYGYTF. For the CDR3, the DNA is TGTGCCAGCAGCTTAGATTATGGCAGGGTGAACTATGGCTACACCTTC.

The chain recombines TRBV7-8 with TRBJ2-3; 10 nucleotides align to TRBD1. Germline V gene sequence: CDR1 SGHVS, CDR2 FQNEAQ. The V segment lost 3 bases and the J segment 2 bases; nucleotides outside the gene matches: 5. The CDR3 is made up of 16 amino acids. The CDR3 spells CASSFPGTGVTDTQYF. CDR3 in DNA: TGTGCCAGCAGCTTCCCCGGGACAGGGGTCACAGATACGCAGTATTTT.

Written as DNA, the CDR3 is TGTGCCAGCAGCCGAGCACAGGGCAGGATCGCTGAAGCTTTCTTT. The encoded protein is CASSRAQGRIAEAFF. The genes are TRBV14 and TRBJ1-1; tentatively, D is TRBD1 (6 bases). The V end was cut by 4 bases, the J end by 6 bases, with 18 bases between. The CDR3 covers 15 residues. Germline V gene lookup returns CDR1 SGHDN and CDR2 FVKESK.

The chain has TRBV6-6 and TRBJ2-3; 12 nucleotides match TRBD2. V lost 2 bases, J lost 2 bases, and 2 bases stayed unmatched. This CDR3 contains 16 residues. The germline gives CDR1 MNHNY, CDR2 SVGAGI (reference sequence). CDR3 coding DNA: TGTGCCAGCAGTTACCCTAGCGGGAGGGCCACAGATACGCAGTATTTT. Its protein is CASSYPSGRATDTQYF.

The gene calls are TRBV7-3 and TRBJ2-1; no clear D. The CDR3 totals 15 residues. V was clipped by 4 bases and J by 0 bases, with 10 bases between them. Germline values: CDR1 SGHTA, CDR2 FQGTGA. The CDR3 reads CASSSTASSYNEQFF. DNA for the CDR3: TGTGCCAGCAGCTCGACGGCTAGCTCCTACAATGAGCAGTTCTTC. Together with reference TRBV7-3 and TRBJ2-1, the CDR3 gives the full variable domain: GAGVSQTPSNKVTEKGKYVELRCDPISGHTALYWYRQSLGQGPEFLIYFQGTGAADDSGLPNDRFFAVRPEGSVSTLKIQRTERGDSAVYLCASSSTASSYNEQFFGPGTRLTVL.

This chain links TRBV9 with TRBJ2-1; the match to TRBD2 covers 7 bases. V lost 0 bases, J lost 8 bases, and 2 bases stayed unmatched. This CDR3 has 13 amino acids. The germline V gene encodes CDR1 SGDLS and CDR2 YYNGEE. This CDR3 reads CASSVGGGYEQFF. Here the CDR3 DNA reads TGTGCCAGCAGCGTAGGGGGGGGGTATGAGCAGTTCTTC.

The V gene is TRBV2, the J gene TRBJ2-1; unclear D gene. From germline, CDR1 is SNHLY and CDR2 FYNNEI. V shed 2 bases and J shed 0 bases, with 5 bases lying between them. The CDR3 is made up of 14 amino acids. CDR3 protein: CASSELSSYNEQFF. As DNA, the CDR3 is TGTGCCAGCAGTGAATTGAGCTCCTACAATGAGCAGTTCTTC.

The chain combines TRBV6-5 with TRBJ2-1, with TRBD2 identical over 7 bases. Germline trimming cut 2 bases from V and 9 bases from J; bases unmatched to any gene: 7. The CDR3 runs 14 residues. The V gene's germline CDR1 is MNHEY and CDR2 SVGAGI. The CDR3 loop is CASSYLPGGGEQFF. CDR3 DNA sequence: TGTGCCAGCAGTTACCTCCCGGGAGGTGGTGAGCAGTTCTTC.

V usage is TRBV10-3 and J usage is TRBJ2-2, with D possibly being TRBD1 (6 bases). Germline loops: CDR1 ENHRY, CDR2 SYGVKD. This CDR3 contains 15 residues. Trimming took off 4 bases at V and 2 bases at J, with 11 bases between the two ends. Here the CDR3 reads CAISGVTGNTGELFF. CDR3 DNA: TGTGCCATCAGTGGGGTGACAGGAAACACCGGGGAGCTGTTTTTT.